Given below is one T cell receptor (beta chain) in context. The sample originates from a study of blood T cell repertoires in COVID-19. The overall study: Sources were T cells, B-cell-depleted T cells, or PBMCs; the material itself was cDNA or gDNA.

The assay was immunoSEQ multiplex PCR, and TCRdb's table has in-frame clones only and misses some. Here the sample spans under 350,000 clones, roughly 85% being singletons. The receptor was isolated from a human donor in a cohort sampled during active COVID-19. The sequenced sample consisted of peripheral blood.

The CDR3 protein is CASSIGQVNTGELFF. CDR3 in DNA: TGTGCCAGTAGTATAGGACAGGTGAACACCGGGGAGCTGTTTTTT. The genes are TRBV19 and TRBJ2-2; possible D gene TRBD1, 6 bases. V lost 1 base to trimming and J lost 1 base, with 7 bases between them. The CDR3 consists of 15 residues. CDR1 is LNHDA and CDR2 is SQIVND in the germline V gene (reference sequence). Full variable domain (remainder filled in from reference TRBV19 and TRBJ2-2): DGGITQSPKYLFRKEGQNVTLSCEQNLNHDAMYWYRQDPGQGLRLIYYSQIVNDFQKGDIAEGYSVSREKKESFPLTVTSAQKNPTAFYLCASSIGQVNTGELFFGEGSRLTVL.